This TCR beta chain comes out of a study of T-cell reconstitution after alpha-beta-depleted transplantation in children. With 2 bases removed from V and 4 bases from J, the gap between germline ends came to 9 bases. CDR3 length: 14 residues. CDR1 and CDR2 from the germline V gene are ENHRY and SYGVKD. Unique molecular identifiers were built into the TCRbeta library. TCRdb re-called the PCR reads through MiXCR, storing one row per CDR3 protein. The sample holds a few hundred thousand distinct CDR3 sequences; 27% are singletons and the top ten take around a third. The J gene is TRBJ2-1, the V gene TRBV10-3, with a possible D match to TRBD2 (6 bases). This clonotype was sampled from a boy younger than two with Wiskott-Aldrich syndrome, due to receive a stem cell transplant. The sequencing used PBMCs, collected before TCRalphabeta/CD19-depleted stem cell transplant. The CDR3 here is CAISEVGLYNEQFF. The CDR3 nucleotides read TGTGCCATCAGTGAGGTGGGACTGTACAATGAGCAGTTCTTC.